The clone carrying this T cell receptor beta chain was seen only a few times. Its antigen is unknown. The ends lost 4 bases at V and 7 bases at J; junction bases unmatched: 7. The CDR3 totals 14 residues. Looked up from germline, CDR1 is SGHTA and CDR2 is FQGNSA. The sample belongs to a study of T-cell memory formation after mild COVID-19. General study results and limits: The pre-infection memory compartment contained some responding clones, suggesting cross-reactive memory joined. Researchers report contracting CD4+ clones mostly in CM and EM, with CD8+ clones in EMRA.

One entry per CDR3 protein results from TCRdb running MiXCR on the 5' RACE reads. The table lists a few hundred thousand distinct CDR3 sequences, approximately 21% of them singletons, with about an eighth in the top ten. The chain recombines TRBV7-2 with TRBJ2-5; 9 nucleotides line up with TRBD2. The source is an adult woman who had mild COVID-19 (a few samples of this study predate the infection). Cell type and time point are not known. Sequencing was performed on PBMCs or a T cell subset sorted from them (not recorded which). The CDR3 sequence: CASSSGLAVGTQYF. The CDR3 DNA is TGTGCCAGCAGCTCGGGACTAGCCGTGGGGACCCAGTACTTC.